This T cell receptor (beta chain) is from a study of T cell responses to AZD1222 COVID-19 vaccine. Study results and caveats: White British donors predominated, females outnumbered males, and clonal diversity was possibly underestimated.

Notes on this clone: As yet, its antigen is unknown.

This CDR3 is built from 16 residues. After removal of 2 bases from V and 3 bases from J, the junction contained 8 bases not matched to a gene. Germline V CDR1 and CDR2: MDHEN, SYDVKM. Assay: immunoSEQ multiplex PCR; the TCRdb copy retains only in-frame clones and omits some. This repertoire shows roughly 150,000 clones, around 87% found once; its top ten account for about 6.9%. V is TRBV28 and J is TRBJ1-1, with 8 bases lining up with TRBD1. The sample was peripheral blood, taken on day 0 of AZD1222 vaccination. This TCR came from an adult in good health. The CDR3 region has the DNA TGTGCCAGCAGTTTAGAGAGTACAGGGGGGTACACTGAAGCTTTCTTT. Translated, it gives CASSLESTGGYTEAFF.